This T cell receptor beta chain is from a study of cytomegalovirus exposure and HLA in healthy donors (dated by TCRdb to between 2016 and 2019). Turning to the overall study: An earlier analysis of some 600 of the donors reported about 260 Gb of sequence data and 95 million to 120 million unique TCR beta sequences obtained from about 180 million T cells. An earlier analysis of approximately 640 of the donors applied high-throughput TCR beta sequencing to assess whether each TCR beta V gene segment acted as functional or pseudogenic. Among 300 to 500 genotyped donors of the cohort, an average of approximately 220,000 unique TCR beta nucleotide sequences was sequenced per donor, of which 15% to 20% were non-productive. The study profiled the T cell repertoires of about 720 subjects by immunosequencing and related them to cytomegalovirus serostatus. A separate validation cohort of 100 to 150 different subjects was used in addition to the roughly 700-subject first cohort. Among the approximately 430 genotyped donors, approximately 76% belonged to the genetic ancestry cluster associated with self-reported Caucasian donors. To study patterns of TCR occurrence, a later analysis re-analyzed previously published TCR beta repertoires from around 670 donors and added high-resolution HLA genotyping. Typing coverage varied by locus: roughly 629-630 donors for A, B, C, DRB1 and DQB1; approximately 520 for DQA1; more than 600 for DPA1; 400 to 480 for DPB1. A few DR-DQ haplotypes were handled as single units for association and clustering because linkage in the cohort was strong. HLA typing included class I and class II loci at four-digit resolution. Alongside the repertoire data, information on donor age, sex, ethnicity and CMV serostatus was compiled. All discovery cohort repertoires had been generated on a single sequencing platform. Rather than using new phenotypic data, the later analysis identified candidate immune exposures from TCR beta sequences and from how often those sequences occurred across donors. In a later genetic analysis, genome-wide SNP genotypes for about three fifths of the roughly 670 donors were used, and that subset was treated as a discovery cohort. The aim of the study was to test whether cataloging public T cell receptors could identify signatures of past pathogen exposure. An early release that covered around 590 HLA-typed donors contained about 300 gigabases of sequencing data and tens of millions of unique TCR sequences. To predict cytomegalovirus infection status, the study brought together high-throughput TCR immunosequencing, statistical association of individual TCRs with disease status, and machine learning. General conclusions and limits of the study: Because counts were too low, 15 to 20 rarely observed V segments, including chromosome 9 orphons, were left out of the earlier analysis of 587 of the donors. Across donors, most TCR sequences were observed very rarely, whereas some public TCRs were present in many individuals. A further reported finding was that TCR beta sequences accurately predicted the HLA-A and HLA-B alleles for most subjects in the first cohort. A cluster of highly shared sequence variants was judged likely to represent a technical artifact of the sequencing pipeline. Only TCR beta chains were sequenced in this cohort, and the absence of alpha or paired-chain data limited detectable features. In the study, around 150 TCR beta chains were listed as associated with cytomegalovirus. Immune exposure information for the cohort was limited to CMV serostatus. Compared with the roughly 670-donor mean, donors in an Asian-associated ancestry cluster had fewer N-insertions in productive TCRs, according to a later genetic analysis. Cytomegalovirus status was reported to be diagnosed by the classifier with high specificity and sensitivity in both the original and validation cohorts. Some IMGT-functional V segments, including TRBV6-2 and TRBV6-3, could not be distinguished by the 87-base-pair reads and were therefore excluded. A later analysis found that TCR association rates varied across HLA loci, with DRB1 alleles showing the most associated TCRs and HLA-C alleles the fewest. HLA typing was unavailable for some donors at each locus, so association tests used only the typed subset. Strong co-occurrence of HLA alleles, especially DR and DQ, made assigning TCR associations to individual alleles difficult. According to the authors, the approach could potentially be generalized to other disease states and immunological phenotypes. Correlated functional status among segregating V segments might be attributable to linkage disequilibrium, but an unknown experimental factor could not be ruled out. An earlier analysis of several hundred of the donors showed that most TCR beta V segments appeared in productive rearrangements either about 87% or about 30% of the time, which broadly matched IMGT annotations. Sequencing depth was assumed to be roughly uniform across donors in the presence/absence analyses, though that assumption may not hold. In a later analysis, several top co-occurrence clusters were reported to appear linked to parvovirus B19, influenza, CMV and Epstein-Barr virus. In a later genetic analysis, a missense DCLRE1C variant was associated with V-gene and J-gene trimming of TCR beta chains, and the association was replicated in an independent cohort. A later analysis found that most CMV-associated TCR beta chains appeared HLA-restricted, with HLA associations seemingly driven largely by CMV exposure. Compared with equally common non-associated chains, HLA-associated TCR beta chains in a later analysis were more clonally expanded and had lower generation probabilities. Three of the identified cytomegalovirus-associated TCR beta chains were confirmed in vitro to be specific for cytomegalovirus antigens. A later analysis associated around 16,000 TCR beta sequences with specific HLA alleles at a false discovery rate of 0.05.

Clipping removes 3 bases from V and 13 bases from J, with 13 as the unmatched junction base count. Counted from cysteine to phenylalanine, this CDR3 has 14 amino acids. The entry retains the CDR3 DNA only, 42 bases that are in frame from base 1. The germline V gene (reference sequence) specifies MNHEY as CDR1 and SMNVEV as CDR2. Remarks on this clone: What this receptor recognizes is not known. Nothing much larger sits one base from this clone, and base qualities are not available.

The receptor library was made with the immunoSEQ multiplex PCR assay. For the multiplex PCR, a mixture combining 60 forward primers for TCR Vbeta segments and 13 reverse primers for TCR Jbeta segments was used. Amplification of the CDR3 region of rearranged TCR beta genes was performed with a multiplex PCR assay on genomic DNA. Amplified TCR beta libraries were sequenced as 87-base-pair reads on the Illumina HiSeq System. The authors processed their data as follows. A later analysis counted around 72 million unique TCR beta chains across the 600 to 850 repertoires, and around 9.9 million of these chains were shared by at least two donors. A nearest-neighbor algorithm error-corrected the raw reads and collapsed the reads into unique sequences, merging closely related sequences to remove PCR and sequencing errors. To assign V, D and J gene segments, CDR3 sequences were aligned to IMGT reference sequences. For a sequence to be retained, a match of at least six nucleotides to both a V gene segment and a J gene segment was required. Rearrangements were called productive when the CDR3 lacked stop codons and stayed in frame with V and J; all others were non-productive. CDR3 was defined according to IMGT convention as the region running from the second conserved V-encoded cysteine to the conserved J-encoded phenylalanine. In an earlier analysis of around 600 of the donors, sequences lacking an unambiguous match to a single V gene segment were excluded. In an earlier analysis of several hundred of the donors, a V segment was called functional when productive rearrangements were above 56.7%, and segregating when the standard deviation between donors exceeded 5%. A statistical classification framework was built to diagnose cytomegalovirus status from the catalog of TCR beta chain sequences. In a later analysis, V and J genes were assigned by comparing TCR nucleotide sequences against IMGT/GENE-DB human TR gene sequences. Using the TCRdist pipeline, a later analysis assigned CDR3 sequences along with most-parsimonious VDJ recombination scenarios. In a later analysis, each TCR beta chain was defined by its CDR3 amino acid sequence together with its V-gene family, and reads without a unique V-gene family were excluded. In a later analysis, 450 to 600 highly shared, low-generation-probability nucleotide sequences were removed to address suspected cross-contamination and a sequencing artifact. In a later analysis, a clonal expansion index for each public chain was calculated from normalized within-repertoire ranks of inferred template counts. In a later analysis, generation probabilities were computed with a VDJ recombination model fitted to out-of-frame rearrangements, and the resulting probabilities were checked against IGoR. In a later analysis, hypergeometric tests were used to score TCR-TCR, TCR-HLA and TCR-CMV co-occurrence, with a repertoire-size bias correction applied to TCR pairs. In a later analysis, false discovery rates were estimated by permuting HLA or CMV assignments 20 times. A later analysis grouped co-occurring TCRs with DBSCAN, adding TCRdist sequence similarity when clustering within HLA-allele-positive subsets. Co-occurrence clustering excluded repertoires with fewer than 30,000 or more than 120,000 public chains, plus five with anomalous nucleotide sharing. As stored in TCRdb, this immuneACCESS dataset retains in-frame rearrangements with V and J assigned. A fraction of the clones does not appear; measured against another copy, unresolved V genes explain less than half of the discrepancy, and the remainder lacks a known reason. That table is the source of V, J and clone size, and D and trimming were worked out from the DNA. Within this sample are about 150,000 clones, with around a tenth of them counted one time only. The ten largest make up under 2% of the sample.

The cohort was made up of approximately 700 healthy bone marrow donors. At the time of sampling, all cohort members were nominally healthy, though unrecorded immune exposures were likely present. The donor was CMV seronegative and was included in the group of a few hundred seronegative cohort members. A peripheral blood sample was collected from each donor, and TCR beta sequencing was performed on peripheral blood mononuclear cells. Genomic DNA extraction from the blood cell samples was performed with the Qiagen DNeasy Blood Extraction Kit. The source of this sequence is a man in his fifties or sixties in good health and CMV-seronegative. Sequenced input: PBMCs. The chain is encoded by TRBV27 joined to TRBJ2-7; 9 bases in the middle match TRBD1. Here the CDR3 is given as CASSLGQGARGQYF. DNA sequence: TGTGCCAGCAGTTTGGGACAGGGTGCGAGGGGGCAATACTTC.